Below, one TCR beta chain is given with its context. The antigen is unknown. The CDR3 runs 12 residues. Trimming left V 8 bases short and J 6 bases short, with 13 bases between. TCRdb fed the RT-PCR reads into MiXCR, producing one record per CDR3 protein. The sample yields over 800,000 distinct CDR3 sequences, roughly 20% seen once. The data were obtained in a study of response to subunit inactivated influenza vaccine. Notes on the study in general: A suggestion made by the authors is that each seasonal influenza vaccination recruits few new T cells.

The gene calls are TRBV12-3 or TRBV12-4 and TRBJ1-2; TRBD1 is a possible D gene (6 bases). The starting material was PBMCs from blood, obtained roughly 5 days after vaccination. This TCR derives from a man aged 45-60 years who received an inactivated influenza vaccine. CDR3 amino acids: CASLTGLDGYTF. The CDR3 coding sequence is TGTGCCAGCCTGACAGGCCTGGATGGCTACACCTTC.